This T cell receptor (beta chain) was sequenced for a study of shared clonotypes between healthy human individuals. Germline V lookup: CDR1 LNHDA, CDR2 SQIVND (reference sequence). Trimming cost V 6 bases and J 5 bases, with 16 bases left between them. CDR3 length equals 14 residues. Profiled with immunoSEQ multiplex PCR; TCRdb holds only in-frame clones, not every one. Of under 600,000 clones listed, roughly 79% are singletons. The gene calls are TRBV19 and TRBJ1-2; a weak D match, TRBD1 (6 bases). Sequencing was done on a sample of PBMCs. The clonotype originates from a woman aged 40 to 50 in good health. Some clones in this sample may be carry-over from other donors' samples. CDR3 protein: CASSTRQATYGYTF. Written as DNA, the CDR3 is TGTGCCAGTAGCACAAGACAGGCCACGTATGGCTACACCTTC.